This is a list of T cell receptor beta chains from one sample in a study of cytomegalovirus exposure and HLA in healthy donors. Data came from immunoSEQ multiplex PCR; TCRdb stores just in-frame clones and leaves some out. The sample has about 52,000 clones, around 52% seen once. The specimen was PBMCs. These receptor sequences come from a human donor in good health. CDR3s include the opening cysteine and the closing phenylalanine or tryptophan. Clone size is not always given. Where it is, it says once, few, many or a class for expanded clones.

CASRGGRMDRWGETQYF | TRBV5-1 | NA
CASSWTSGLYEQYF | TRBV6-6 | NA
CSAPVAGSFSSGANVPTF | TRBV29-1 | NA
CASSRSRGTEAFF | TRBV19 | once
CASSYSWGGPNEQFF | TRBV6-5 | NA
CATQARVLSGGPSSYEQYF | TRBV10-3 | NA
CASTLPSSGANVLTF | TRBV6-6 | few
CASSQSGQPSSGNTIYF | TRBV18 | NA
CASSLNQGVRGAFF | TRBV7-9 | NA
CAISTSGTSTDTQYF | TRBV10-3 | few
CASSGGAATNEKLFF | TRBV19 | few
CSAGRDYGYTF | TRBV20-1 | NA
CASSIGQAVGNQPQHF | TRBV19 | NA
CASTESGAYNEQFF | TRBV27 | few
CASSRYPGQGDNEKLFF | TRBV13 | NA
CASSLVTADRNYGYTF | TRBV5-1 | few
CASSLTGVGTQYF | TRBV5-4 | NA
CASSPGTSGGVYEQYF | TRBV28 | NA
CASSPDRGRSETQYF | TRBV7-3 | few
CASSKQENTEAFF | TRBV11-3 | NA
CASSLLGGSHAFF | TRBV5-5 | few
CSPVMNTEAFF | TRBV20-1 | NA
CASSLGRGEYEQYF | TRBV27 | NA
CASSPPGGAYTEAFF | TRBV19 | NA
CASSQDQGGFNQPQHF | TRBV4-2 | NA
CASGPQGRGYYEQYF | TRBV12-5 | once
CASSLGTGDEQYF | TRBV11-2 | NA
CASSITITASGDNTGELFF | TRBV19 | NA
CASSVAAGGLYEQYF | TRBV6-4 | few
CASSLPSREQYF | TRBV10-3 | NA
CASSLHRGIRGYTF | TRBV7-7 | many
CASSQEAGRAYEQYF | TRBV4-1 | NA
CASSEVWSSYEQYF | TRBV6-1 | once
CASSLDRYYEQYF | TRBV7-9 | NA
CASSYSLTGMGEQYF | TRBV6-5 | NA
CASRSQGVNTGELFF | TRBV2 | NA
CASSLAGGADQPQHF | TRBV11-2 | NA